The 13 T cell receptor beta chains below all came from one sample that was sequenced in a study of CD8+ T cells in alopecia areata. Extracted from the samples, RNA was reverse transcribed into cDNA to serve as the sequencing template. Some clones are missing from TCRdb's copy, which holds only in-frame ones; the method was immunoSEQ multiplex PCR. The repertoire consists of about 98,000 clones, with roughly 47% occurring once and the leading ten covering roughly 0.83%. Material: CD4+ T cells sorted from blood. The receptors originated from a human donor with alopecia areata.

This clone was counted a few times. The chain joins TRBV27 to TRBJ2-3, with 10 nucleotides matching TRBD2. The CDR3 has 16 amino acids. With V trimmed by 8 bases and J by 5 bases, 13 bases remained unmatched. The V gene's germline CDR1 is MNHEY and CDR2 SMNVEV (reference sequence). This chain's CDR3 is CASRQLAGAGGDTQYF. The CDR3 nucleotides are TGTGCCAGCCGACAGCTAGCGGGGGCTGGGGGAGATACGCAGTATTTT.

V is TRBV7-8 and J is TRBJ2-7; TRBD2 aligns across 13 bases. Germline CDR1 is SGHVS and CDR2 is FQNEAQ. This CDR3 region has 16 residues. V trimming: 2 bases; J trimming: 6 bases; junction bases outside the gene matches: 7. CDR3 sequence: CASSLPGLAGVVEQYF. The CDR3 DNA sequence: TGTGCCAGCAGCTTACCAGGACTAGCGGGAGTAGTCGAGCAGTACTTC. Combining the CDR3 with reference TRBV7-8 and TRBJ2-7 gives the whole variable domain GAGVSQSPRYKVAKRGQDVALRCDPISGHVSLFWYQQALGQGPEFLTYFQNEAQLDKSGLPSDRFFAERPEGSVSTLKIQRTQQEDSAVYLCASSLPGLAGVVEQYFGPGTRLTVT.

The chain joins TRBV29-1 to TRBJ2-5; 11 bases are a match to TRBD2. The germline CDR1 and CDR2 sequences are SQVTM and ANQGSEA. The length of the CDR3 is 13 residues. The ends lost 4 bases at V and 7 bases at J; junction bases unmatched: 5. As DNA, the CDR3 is TGCAGCGTTGTAGGGACTAGCGGAGGGACCCAGTACTTC. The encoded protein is CSVVGTSGGTQYF. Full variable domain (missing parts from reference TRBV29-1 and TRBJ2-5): SAVISQKPSRDICQRGTSLTIQCQVDSQVTMMFWYRQQPGQSLTLIATANQGSEATYESGFVIDKFPISRPNLTFSTLTVSNMSPEDSSIYLCSVVGTSGGTQYFGPGTRLLVL.

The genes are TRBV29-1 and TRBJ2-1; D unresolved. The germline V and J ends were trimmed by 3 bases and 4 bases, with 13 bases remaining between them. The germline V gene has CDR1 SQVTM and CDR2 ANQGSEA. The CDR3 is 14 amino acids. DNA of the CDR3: TGCAGCGTTGAGGGGTCTTGGGTGTACAATGAGCAGTTCTTC. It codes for CSVEGSWVYNEQFF.

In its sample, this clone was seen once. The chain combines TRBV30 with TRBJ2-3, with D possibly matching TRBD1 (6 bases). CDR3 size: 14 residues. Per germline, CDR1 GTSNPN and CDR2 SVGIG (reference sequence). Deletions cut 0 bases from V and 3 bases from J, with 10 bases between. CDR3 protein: CAWSVQGWTDTQYF. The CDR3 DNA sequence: TGTGCCTGGAGTGTACAGGGTTGGACAGATACGCAGTATTTT.

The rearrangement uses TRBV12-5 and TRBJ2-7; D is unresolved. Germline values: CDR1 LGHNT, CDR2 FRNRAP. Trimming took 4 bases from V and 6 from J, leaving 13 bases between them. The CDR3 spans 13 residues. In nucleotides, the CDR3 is TGTGCTAGTGGTTCGCTCCAAATGGGCGAGCAGTACTTC. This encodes CASGSLQMGEQYF.

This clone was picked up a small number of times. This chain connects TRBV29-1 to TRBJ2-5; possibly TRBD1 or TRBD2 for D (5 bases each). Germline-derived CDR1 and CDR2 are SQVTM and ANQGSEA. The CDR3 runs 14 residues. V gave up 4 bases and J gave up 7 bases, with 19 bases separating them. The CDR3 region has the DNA TGCAGCGTTGTTCAACCCGGGGCCGATGGGACCCAGTACTTC. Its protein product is CSVVQPGADGTQYF.

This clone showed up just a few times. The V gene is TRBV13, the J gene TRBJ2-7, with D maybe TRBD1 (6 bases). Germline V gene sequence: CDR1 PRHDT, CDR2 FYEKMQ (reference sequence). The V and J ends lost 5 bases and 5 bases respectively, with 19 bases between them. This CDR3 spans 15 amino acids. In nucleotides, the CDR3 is TGTGCCAGCAGCCAGGGGCGGAGGTCTCGGAACGAGCAGTACTTC. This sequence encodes CASSQGRRSRNEQYF. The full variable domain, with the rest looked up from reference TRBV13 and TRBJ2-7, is AAGVIQSPRHLIKEKRETATLKCYPIPRHDTVYWYQQGPGQDPQFLISFYEKMQSDKGSIPDRFSAQQFSDYHSELNMSSLELGDSALYFCASSQGRRSRNEQYFGPGTRLTVT.

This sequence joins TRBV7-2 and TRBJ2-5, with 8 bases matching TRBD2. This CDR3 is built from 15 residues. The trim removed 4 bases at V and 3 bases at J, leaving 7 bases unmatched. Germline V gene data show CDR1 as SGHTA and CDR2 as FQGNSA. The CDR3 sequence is CASSSMGLGEETQYF. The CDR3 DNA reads TGTGCCAGCAGCTCGATGGGACTAGGGGAAGAGACCCAGTACTTC.

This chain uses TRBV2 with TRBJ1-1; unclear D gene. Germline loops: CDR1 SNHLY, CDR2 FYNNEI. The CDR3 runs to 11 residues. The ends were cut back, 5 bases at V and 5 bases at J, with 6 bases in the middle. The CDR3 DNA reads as TGTGCCAGCAGTCGACTAACTGAAGCTTTCTTT. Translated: CASSRLTEAFF.

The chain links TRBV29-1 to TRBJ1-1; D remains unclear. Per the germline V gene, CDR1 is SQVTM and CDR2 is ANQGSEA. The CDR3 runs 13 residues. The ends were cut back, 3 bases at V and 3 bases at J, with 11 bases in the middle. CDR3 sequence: CSVEPVEDTEAFF. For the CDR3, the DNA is TGCAGCGTTGAGCCCGTCGAGGACACTGAAGCTTTCTTT.

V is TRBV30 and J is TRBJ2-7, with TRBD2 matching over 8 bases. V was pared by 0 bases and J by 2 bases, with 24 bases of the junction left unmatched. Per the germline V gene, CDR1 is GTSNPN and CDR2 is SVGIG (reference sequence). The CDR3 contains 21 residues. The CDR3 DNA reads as TGTGCCTGGAGTGTACCAATCGTTTGGCGGGAGGATGCGCCCTTAACCTACGAGCAGTACTTC. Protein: CAWSVPIVWREDAPLTYEQYF. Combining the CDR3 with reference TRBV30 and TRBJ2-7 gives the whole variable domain SQTIHQWPATLVQPVGSPLSLECTVEGTSNPNLYWYRQAAGRGLQLLFYSVGIGQISSEVPQNLSASRPQDRQFILSSKKLLLSDSGFYLCAWSVPIVWREDAPLTYEQYFGPGTRLTVT.

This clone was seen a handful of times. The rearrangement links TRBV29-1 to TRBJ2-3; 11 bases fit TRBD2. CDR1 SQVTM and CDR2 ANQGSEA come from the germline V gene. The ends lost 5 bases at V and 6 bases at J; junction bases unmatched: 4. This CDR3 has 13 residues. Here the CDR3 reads CSVRLAGTDTQYF. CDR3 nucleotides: TGCAGCGTTAGACTAGCGGGAACGGATACGCAGTATTTT.